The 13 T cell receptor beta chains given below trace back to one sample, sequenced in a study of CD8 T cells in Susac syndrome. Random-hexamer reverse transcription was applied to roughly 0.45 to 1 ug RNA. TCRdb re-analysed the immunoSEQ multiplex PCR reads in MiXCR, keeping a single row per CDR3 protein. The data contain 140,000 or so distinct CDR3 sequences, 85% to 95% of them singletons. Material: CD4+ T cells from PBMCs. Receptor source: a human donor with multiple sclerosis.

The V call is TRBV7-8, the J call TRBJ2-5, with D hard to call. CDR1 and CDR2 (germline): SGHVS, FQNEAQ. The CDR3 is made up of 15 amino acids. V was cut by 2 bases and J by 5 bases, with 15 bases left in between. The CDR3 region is CASSLRVDQRETQYF. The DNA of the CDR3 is TGTGCCAGCAGCTTAAGGGTCGACCAAAGGGAGACCCAGTACTTC.

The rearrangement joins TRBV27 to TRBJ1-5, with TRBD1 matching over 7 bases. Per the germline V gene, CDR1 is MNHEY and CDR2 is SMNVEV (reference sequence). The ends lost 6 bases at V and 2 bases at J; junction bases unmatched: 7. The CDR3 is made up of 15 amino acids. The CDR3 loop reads CASSRQGNGNQPQHF. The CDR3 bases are TGTGCCAGCAGCAGACAGGGTAACGGCAATCAGCCCCAGCATTTT.

Here the CDR3 DNA reads TGTGCCAGCAGCGAAGGACAGATCACGGCCCGTGAGAACACTGAAGCTTTCTTT. Translating it yields CASSEGQITARENTEAFF. V usage is TRBV28 and J usage is TRBJ1-1, with a tentative D call TRBD1 (6 bases). CDR1 is MDHEN, CDR2 SYDVKM, per germline. This CDR3 has 18 amino acids. Between the trimmed V and J ends, which lost 6 bases and 1 base, there was a span of 24 bases.

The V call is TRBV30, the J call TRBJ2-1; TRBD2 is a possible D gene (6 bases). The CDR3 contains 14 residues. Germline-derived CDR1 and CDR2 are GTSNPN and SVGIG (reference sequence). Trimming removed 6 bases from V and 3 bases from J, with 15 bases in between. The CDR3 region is CACAGTAYYNEQFF. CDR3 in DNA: TGTGCCTGTGCCGGGACTGCCTACTACAATGAGCAGTTCTTC.

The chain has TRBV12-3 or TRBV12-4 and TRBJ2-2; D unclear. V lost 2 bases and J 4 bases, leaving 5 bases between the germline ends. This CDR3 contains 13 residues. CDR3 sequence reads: CASSLQTTGELFF. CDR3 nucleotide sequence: TGTGCCAGCAGTTTACAGACCACCGGGGAGCTGTTTTTT.

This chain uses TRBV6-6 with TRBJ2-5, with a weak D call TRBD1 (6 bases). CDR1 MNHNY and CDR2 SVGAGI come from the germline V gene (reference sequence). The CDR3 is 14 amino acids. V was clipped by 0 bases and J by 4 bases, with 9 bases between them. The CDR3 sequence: CASSYSAGAETQYF. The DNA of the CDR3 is TGTGCCAGCAGTTACTCGGCAGGGGCAGAGACCCAGTACTTC.

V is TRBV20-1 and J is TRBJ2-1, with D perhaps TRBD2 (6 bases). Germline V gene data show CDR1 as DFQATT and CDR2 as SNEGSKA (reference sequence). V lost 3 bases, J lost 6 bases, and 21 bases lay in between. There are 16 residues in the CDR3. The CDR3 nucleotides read TGCAGTGCTAGCCCTTTCATCCGGGAGATAGGCAATGAGCAGTTCTTC. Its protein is CSASPFIREIGNEQFF.

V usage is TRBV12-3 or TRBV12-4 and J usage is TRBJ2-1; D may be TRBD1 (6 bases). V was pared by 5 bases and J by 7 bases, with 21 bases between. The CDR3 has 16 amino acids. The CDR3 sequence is CASSARTAKGRNEQFF. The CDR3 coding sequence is TGTGCCAGCAGTGCGAGGACAGCCAAGGGTCGTAATGAGCAGTTCTTC.

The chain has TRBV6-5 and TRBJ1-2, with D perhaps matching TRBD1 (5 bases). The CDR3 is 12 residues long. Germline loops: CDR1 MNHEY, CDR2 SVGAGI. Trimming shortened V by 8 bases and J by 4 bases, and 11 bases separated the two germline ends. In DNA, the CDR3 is TGTGCCAGCCGATGGGGACCCTATGGCTACACCTTC. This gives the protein CASRWGPYGYTF.

The CDR3: CASTDRATDTQYF. The CDR3 DNA sequence: TGTGCCAGCACCGACAGGGCCACAGATACGCAGTATTTT. The chain has TRBV5-4 and TRBJ2-3, with 7 bases fitting TRBD1. This CDR3 has 13 amino acids. The V segment lost 6 bases and the J segment 2 bases; nucleotides outside the gene matches: 3. Germline values: CDR1 SGHNT, CDR2 YYREEE (reference sequence).

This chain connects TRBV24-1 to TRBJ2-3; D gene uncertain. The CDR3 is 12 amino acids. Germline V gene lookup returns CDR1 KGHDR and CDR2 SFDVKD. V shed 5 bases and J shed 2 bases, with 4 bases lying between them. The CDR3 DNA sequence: TGTGCCACCAGTGGCGTCACAGATACGCAGTATTTT. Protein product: CATSGVTDTQYF.

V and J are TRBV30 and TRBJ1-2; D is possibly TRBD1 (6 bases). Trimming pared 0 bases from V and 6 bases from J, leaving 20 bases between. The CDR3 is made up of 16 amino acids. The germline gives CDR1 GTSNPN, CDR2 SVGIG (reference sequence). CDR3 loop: CAWSVRYGGLDDGYTF. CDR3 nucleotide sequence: TGTGCCTGGAGTGTACGGTACGGGGGGCTTGATGATGGCTACACCTTC.

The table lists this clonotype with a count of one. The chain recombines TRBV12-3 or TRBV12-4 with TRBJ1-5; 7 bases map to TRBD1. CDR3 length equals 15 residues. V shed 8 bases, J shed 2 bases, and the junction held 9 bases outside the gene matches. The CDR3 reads CASGETGMRNQPQHF. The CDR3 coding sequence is TGTGCCAGCGGGGAGACAGGGATGCGCAATCAGCCCCAGCATTTT.